This T cell receptor beta chain was retrieved from a study of blood T cell repertoires in COVID-19. Looking at the study overall: The United States, Italy and Spain supplied acute and convalescent COVID-19 samples. The analysed material was cDNA or gDNA that came from T cells, B-cell-depleted T cells, or PBMCs.

The method was immunoSEQ multiplex PCR; TCRdb's version includes in-frame clones alone and lacks a portion of them. The table shows 25,000 to 30,000 clones, with about 80% occurring only once. The CDR3 spans 15 residues. Per the germline V gene, CDR1 is LNHDA and CDR2 is SQIVND (reference sequence). V trimming: 5 bases; J trimming: 0 bases; junction bases outside the gene matches: 6. This rearrangement joins TRBV19 to TRBJ1-1, with 7 bases that match TRBD1. This clonotype originated in a human donor in a cohort sampled during active COVID-19. What was sequenced was peripheral blood. The CDR3 DNA is TGTGCCAGTAGTCTGGACAGGCCCTTGAACACTGAAGCTTTCTTT. This codes for CASSLDRPLNTEAFF.